A single TCR beta chain is shown here with its context. This record belongs to a study of T cells in localized non-small cell lung cancer. Sequencing used immunoSEQ multiplex PCR; TCRdb keeps in-frame clones, though not all of them. Among approximately 11,000 clones, 65% to 90% were seen once, and the ten largest hold about 20%. The sample was peripheral blood mononuclear cells, taken before any cancer treatment. This clonotype was obtained from a female donor older than 55 with stage II lung adenocarcinoma.

This CDR3 is CASSPGTNTEAFF. CDR3 coding DNA: TGTGCCAGCTCACCCGGGACCAACACTGAAGCTTTCTTT. This chain joins TRBV18 and TRBJ1-1, with D perhaps TRBD1 (5 bases). Germline V CDR1 and CDR2: KGHSH, LQKENI. CDR3 length equals 13 residues. V was shortened by 3 bases and J by 2 bases, with 7 bases between the two germline ends. Together with reference TRBV18 and TRBJ1-1, the CDR3 gives the full variable domain: NAGVMQNPRHLVRRRGQEARLRCSPMKGHSHVYWYRQLPEEGLKFMVYLQKENIIDESGMPKERFSAEFPKEGPSILRIQQVVRGDSAAYFCASSPGTNTEAFFGQGTRLTVV.